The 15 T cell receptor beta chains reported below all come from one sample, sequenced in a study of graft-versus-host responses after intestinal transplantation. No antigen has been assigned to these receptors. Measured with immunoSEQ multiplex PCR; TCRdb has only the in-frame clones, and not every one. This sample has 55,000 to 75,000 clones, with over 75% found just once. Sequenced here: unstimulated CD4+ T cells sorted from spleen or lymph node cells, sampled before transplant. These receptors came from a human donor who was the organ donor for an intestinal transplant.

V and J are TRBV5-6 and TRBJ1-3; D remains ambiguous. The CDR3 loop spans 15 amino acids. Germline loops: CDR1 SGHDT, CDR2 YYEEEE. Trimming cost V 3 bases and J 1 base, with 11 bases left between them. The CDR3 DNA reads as TGTGCCAGCAGCTCTCTTGACATGTCTGGAAACACCATATATTTT. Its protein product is CASSSLDMSGNTIYF.

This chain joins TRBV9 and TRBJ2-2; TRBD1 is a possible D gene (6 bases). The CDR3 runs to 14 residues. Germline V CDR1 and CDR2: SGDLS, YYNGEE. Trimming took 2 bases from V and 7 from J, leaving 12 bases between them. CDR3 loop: CASSVSGVNGELFF. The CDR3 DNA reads TGTGCCAGCAGCGTTTCAGGGGTTAACGGGGAGCTGTTTTTT.

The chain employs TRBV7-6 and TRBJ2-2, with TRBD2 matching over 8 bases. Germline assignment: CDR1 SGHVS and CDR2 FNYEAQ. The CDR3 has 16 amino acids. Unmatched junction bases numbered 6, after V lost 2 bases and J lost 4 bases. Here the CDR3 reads CASSLRSSGVTGELFF. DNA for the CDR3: TGTGCCAGCAGCTTAAGGAGTAGCGGGGTCACCGGGGAGCTGTTTTTT.

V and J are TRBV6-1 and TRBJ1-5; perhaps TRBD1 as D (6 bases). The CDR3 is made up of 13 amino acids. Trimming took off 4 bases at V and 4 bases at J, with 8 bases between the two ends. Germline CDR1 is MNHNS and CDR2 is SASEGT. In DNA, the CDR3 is TGTGCCAGCAGTGGGACAGCAAATCAGCCCCAGCATTTT. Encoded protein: CASSGTANQPQHF.

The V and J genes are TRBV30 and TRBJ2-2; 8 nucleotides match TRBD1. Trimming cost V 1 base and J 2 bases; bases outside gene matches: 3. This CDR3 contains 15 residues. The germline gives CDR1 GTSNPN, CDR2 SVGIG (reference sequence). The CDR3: CAWSGGQVNTGELFF. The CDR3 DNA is TGTGCCTGGAGTGGGGGACAGGTCAACACCGGGGAGCTGTTTTTT.

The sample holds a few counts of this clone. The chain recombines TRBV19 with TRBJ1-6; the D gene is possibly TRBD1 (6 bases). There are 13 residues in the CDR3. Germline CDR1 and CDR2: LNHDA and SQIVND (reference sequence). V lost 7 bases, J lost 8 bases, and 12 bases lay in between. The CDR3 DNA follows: TGTGCCAGTACTTGGGGGCGAGATTCACCCCTCCACTTT. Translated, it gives CASTWGRDSPLHF.

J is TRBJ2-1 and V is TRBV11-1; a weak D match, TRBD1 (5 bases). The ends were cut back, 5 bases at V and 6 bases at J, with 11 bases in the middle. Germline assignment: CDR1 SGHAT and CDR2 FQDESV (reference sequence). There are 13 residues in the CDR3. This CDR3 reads CASSPREANEQFF. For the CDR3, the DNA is TGTGCCAGCAGCCCCAGGGAAGCCAATGAGCAGTTCTTC.

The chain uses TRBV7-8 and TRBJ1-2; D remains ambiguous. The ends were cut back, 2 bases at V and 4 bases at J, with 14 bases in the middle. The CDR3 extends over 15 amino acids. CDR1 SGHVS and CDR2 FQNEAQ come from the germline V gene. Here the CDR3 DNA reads TGTGCCAGCAGCTTATGGGCGGGTTACGGCTATGGCTACACCTTC. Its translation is CASSLWAGYGYGYTF.

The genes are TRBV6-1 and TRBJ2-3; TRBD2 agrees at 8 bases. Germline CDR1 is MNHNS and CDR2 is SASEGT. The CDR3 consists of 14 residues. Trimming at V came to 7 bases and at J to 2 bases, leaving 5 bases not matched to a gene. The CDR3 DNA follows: TGTGCCAGCATATTCGGGGGGGCCACAGATACGCAGTATTTT. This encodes CASIFGGATDTQYF.

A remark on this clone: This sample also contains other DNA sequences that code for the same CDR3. The CDR3 sequence is CASSAGQGSYNEQFF. The CDR3 DNA sequence: TGCGCCAGCAGCGCAGGACAGGGTTCCTACAATGAGCAGTTCTTC. This chain uses TRBV5-1 with TRBJ2-1; 8 bases align to TRBD1. With 4 bases clipped from V and 1 base from J, the junction kept 4 bases outside the gene matches. This CDR3 region has 15 residues. CDR1 and CDR2 from the germline V gene are SGHRS and YFSETQ.

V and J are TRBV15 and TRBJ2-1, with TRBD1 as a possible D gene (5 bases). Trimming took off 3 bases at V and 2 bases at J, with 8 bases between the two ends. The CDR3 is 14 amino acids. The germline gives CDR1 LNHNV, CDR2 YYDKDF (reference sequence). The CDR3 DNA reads TGTGCCACCAGCAGCAGGGTAGCCTACAATGAGCAGTTCTTC. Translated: CATSSRVAYNEQFF.

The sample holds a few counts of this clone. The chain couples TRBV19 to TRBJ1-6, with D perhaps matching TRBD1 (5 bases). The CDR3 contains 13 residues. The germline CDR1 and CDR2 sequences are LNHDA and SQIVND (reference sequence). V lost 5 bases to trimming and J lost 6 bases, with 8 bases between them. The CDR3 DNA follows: TGTGCCAGTAGTCCGGACATTAATTCACCCCTCCACTTT. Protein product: CASSPDINSPLHF.

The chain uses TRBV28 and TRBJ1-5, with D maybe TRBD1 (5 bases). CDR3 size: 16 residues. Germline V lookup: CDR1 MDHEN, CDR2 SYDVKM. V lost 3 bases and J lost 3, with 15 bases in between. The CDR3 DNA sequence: TGTGCCAGCAGTTTCGTCGGGGGACTGACCAATCAGCCCCAGCATTTT. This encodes CASSFVGGLTNQPQHF.

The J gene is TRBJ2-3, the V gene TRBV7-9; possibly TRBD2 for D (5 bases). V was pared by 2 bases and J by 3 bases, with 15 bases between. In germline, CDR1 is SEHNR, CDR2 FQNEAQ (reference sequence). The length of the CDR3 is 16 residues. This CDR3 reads CASSLSGMRATDTQYF. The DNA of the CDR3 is TGTGCCAGCAGCTTATCTGGTATGAGGGCGACAGATACGCAGTATTTT.

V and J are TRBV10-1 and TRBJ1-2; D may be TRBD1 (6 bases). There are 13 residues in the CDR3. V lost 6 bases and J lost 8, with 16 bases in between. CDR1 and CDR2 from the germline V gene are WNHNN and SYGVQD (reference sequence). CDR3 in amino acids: CASSARGNHGYTF. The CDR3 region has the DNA TGCGCCAGCAGCGCCAGGGGTAATCACGGCTACACCTTC.